This TCR beta chain was sequenced for a study of cytomegalovirus exposure and HLA in healthy donors. Primers: 60 Vbeta forward and 13 Jbeta reverse. The table came from immunoSEQ multiplex PCR; TCRdb's copy has only in-frame clones and leaves some out. There are hundreds of thousands of clones in the sample; about 80% occur only once, and 2.7% lies in the top ten. From germline, CDR1 is MNHEY and CDR2 SVGAGI. The CDR3 extends over 12 amino acids. Trimming stripped 4 bases from V and 6 bases from J, with 10 bases between. Study outcomes and limitations: The study listed roughly 160 cytomegalovirus-associated TCR beta chains. Association of a missense DCLRE1C variant with TCR beta V- and J-gene trimming was reported in a later analysis. When presence/absence was analysed, sequencing depth was taken to be roughly uniform across donors. Relative to the approximately 660-donor mean, N-insertions were reportedly fewer in an Asian-associated ancestry cluster in a later analysis.

Of note for this clone: The antigen is unknown.

Sequences were obtained from PBMCs. The rearrangement joins TRBV6-5 to TRBJ2-7; D remains ambiguous. This TCR was recovered from a woman aged 55-75 years in good health and CMV-seropositive. DNA for the CDR3: TGTGCCAGCAGTTCAGACTGGAGCGAGCAGTACTTC. Its protein is CASSSDWSEQYF.